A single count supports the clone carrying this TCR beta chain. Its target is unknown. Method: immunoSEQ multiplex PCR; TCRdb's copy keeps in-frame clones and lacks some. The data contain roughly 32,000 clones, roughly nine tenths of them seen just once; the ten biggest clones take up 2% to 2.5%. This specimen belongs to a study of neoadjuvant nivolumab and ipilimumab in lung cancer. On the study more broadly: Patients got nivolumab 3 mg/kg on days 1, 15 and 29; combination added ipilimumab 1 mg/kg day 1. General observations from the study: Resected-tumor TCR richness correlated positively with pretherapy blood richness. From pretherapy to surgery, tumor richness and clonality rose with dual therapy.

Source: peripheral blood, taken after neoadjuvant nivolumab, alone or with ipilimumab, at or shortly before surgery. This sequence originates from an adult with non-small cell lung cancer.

The CDR3 nucleotides read TGTGCCAGCAGCCCGGACAGGGGCGGCACTGAAGCTTTCTTT. It encodes CASSPDRGGTEAFF. The chain is built from TRBV9 and TRBJ1-1, with TRBD1 identical over 9 bases. V lost 4 bases, J lost 4 bases, and 5 bases stayed unmatched. The CDR3 is 14 amino acids. The V gene's germline CDR1 is SGDLS and CDR2 YYNGEE. The variable domain in full, with the rest retrieved from reference TRBV9 and TRBJ1-1, is DSGVTQTPKHLITATGQRVTLRCSPRSGDLSVYWYQQSLDQGLQFLIQYYNGEERAKGNILERFSAQQFPDLHSELNLSSLELGDSALYFCASSPDRGGTEAFFGQGTRLTVV.